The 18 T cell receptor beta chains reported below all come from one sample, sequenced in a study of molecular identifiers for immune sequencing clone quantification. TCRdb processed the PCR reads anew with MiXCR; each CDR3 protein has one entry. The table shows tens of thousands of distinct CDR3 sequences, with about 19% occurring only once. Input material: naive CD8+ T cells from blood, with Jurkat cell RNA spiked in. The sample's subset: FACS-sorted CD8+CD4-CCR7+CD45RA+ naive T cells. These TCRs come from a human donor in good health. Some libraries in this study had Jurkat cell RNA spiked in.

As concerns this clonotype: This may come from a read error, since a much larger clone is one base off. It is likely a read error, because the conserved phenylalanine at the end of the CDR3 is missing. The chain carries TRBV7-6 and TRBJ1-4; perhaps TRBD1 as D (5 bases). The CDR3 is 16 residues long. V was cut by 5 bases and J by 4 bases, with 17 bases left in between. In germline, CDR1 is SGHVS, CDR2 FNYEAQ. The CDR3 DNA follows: TGTGCCAGCAGCACCCCGCGGGGGAACGATAATGAAAAACTGTTTCTT. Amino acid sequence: CASSTPRGNDNEKLFL.

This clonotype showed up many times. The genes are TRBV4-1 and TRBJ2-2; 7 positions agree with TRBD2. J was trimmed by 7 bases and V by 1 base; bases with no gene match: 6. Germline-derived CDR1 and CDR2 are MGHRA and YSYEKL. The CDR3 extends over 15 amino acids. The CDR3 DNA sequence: TGCGCCAGCAGCCAAGGGGTCGGGGGGAGCGGGGAGCTGTTTTTT. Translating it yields CASSQGVGGSGELFF.

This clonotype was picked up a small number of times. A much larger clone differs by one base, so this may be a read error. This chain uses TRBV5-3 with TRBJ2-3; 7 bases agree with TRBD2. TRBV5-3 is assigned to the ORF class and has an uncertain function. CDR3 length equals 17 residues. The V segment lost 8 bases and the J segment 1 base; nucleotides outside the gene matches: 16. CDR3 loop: CASGLAISAGRTDTQYF. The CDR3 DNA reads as TGTGCCAGCGGCTTGGCCATCTCAGCGGGACGCACAGATACGCAGTATTTT.

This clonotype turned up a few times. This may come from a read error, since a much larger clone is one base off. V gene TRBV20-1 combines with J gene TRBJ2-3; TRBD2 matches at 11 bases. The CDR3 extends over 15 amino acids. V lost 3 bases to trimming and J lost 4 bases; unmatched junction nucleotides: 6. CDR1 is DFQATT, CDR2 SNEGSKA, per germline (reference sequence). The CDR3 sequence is CSARAGLAVADTQYF. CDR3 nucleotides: TGCAGTGCTAGGGCGGGACTAGCGGTCGCAGATACGCAGTATTTT.

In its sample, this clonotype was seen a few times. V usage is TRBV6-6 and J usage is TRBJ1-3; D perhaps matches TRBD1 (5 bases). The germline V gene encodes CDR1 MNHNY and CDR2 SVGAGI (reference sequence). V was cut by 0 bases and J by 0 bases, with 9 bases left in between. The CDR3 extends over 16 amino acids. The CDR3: CASSYSQGPSGNTIYF. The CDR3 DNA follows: TGTGCCAGCAGTTACTCGCAGGGCCCCTCTGGAAACACCATATATTTT.

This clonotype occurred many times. CDR3 sequence: CATSDNSGMHTDTQYF. The CDR3, as DNA: TGTGCCACCAGTGATAATAGCGGGATGCACACAGATACGCAGTATTTT. The chain links TRBV24-1 to TRBJ2-3; 8 nucleotides align to TRBD2. Unmatched junction bases numbered 6, after V lost 3 bases and J lost 2 bases. CDR3 length equals 16 residues. Germline CDR1 KGHDR, CDR2 SFDVKD.

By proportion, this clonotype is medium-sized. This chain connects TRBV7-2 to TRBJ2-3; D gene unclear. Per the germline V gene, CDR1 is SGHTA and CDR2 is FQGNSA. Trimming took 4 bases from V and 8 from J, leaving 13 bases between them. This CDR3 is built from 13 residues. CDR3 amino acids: CASSSDSRGTQYF. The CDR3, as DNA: TGTGCCAGCAGCTCGGATAGCCGTGGTACGCAGTATTTT.

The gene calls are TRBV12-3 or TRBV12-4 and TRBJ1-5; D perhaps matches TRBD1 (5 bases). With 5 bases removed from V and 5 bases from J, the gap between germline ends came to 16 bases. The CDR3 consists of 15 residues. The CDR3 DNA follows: TGTGCCAGCAGTCCGGGGATGGGGGGAGATCAGCCCCAGCATTTT. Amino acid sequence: CASSPGMGGDQPQHF.

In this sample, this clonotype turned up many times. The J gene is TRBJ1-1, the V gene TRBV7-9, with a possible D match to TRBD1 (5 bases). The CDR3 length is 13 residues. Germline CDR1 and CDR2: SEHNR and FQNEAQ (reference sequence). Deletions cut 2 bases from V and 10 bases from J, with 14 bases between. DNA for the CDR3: TGTGCCAGCAGCTTATGGGACTCTCTGCGAGCTTTCTTT. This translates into CASSLWDSLRAFF.

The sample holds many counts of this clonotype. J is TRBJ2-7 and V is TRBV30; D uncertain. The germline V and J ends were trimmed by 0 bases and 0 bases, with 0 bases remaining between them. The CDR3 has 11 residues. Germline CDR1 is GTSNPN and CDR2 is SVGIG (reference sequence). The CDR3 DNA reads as TGTGCCTGGAGTGTCTCCTACGAGCAGTACTTC. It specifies CAWSVSYEQYF.

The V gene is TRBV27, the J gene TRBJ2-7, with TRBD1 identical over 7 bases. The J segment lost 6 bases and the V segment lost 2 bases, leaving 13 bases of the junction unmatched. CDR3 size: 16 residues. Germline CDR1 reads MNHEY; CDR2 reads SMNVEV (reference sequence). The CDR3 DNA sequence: TGTGCCAGCAGTTTACTTCCCCCGGGGACAGCCTGCGAGCAGTACTTC. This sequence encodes CASSLLPPGTACEQYF.

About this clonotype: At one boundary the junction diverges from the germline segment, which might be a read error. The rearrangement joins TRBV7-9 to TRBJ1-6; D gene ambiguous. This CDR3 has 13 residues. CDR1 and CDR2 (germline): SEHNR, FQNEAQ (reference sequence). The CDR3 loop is CVSSPYGDSPLHF. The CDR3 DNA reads TGCGTCAGCAGCCCCTACGGGGATTCACCCCTCCACTTT.

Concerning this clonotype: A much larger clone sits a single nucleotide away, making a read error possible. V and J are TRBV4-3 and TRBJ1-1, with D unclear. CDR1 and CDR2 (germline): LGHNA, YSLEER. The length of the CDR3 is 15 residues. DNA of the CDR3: TGCGCCAGCAGCCAAGGAAGATATGGGAACACTGAAGTTTTCTTT. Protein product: CASSQGRYGNTEVFF.

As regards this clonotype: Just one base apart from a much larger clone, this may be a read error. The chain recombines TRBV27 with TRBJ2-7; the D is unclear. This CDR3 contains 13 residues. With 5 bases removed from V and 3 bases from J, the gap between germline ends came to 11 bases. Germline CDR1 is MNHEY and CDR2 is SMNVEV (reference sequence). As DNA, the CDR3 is TGTGCCAGCAGTCCAAGGCGGCGCTACGAGCAGTACTTC. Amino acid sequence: CASSPRRRYEQYF.

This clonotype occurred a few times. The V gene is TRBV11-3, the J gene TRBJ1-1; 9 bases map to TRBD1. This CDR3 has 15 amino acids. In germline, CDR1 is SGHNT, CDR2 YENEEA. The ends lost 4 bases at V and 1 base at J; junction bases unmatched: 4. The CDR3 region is CASSSPGQGNTEAFF. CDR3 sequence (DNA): TGTGCCAGCAGCTCCCCGGGACAGGGGAACACTGAAGCTTTCTTT.

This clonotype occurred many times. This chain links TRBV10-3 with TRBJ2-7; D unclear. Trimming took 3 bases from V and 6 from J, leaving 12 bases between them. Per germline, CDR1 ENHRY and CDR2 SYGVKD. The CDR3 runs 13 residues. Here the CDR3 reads CAISDCPVCEQYF. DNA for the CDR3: TGTGCCATCAGTGACTGTCCCGTCTGCGAGCAGTACTTC.

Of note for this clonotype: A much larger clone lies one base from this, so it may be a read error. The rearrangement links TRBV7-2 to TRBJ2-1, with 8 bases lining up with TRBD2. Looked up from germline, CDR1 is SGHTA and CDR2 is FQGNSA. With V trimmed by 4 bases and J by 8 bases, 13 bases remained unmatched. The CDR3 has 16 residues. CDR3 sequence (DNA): TGTGCCAGCAGCTCAGCGGTTGGGACTAGTAAAGATGAGCAGTTCTTC. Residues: CASSSAVGTSKDEQFF.

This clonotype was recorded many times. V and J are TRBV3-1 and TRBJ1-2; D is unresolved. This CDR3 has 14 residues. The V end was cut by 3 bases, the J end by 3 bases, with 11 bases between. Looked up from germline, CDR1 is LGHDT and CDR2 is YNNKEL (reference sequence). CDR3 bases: TGTGCCAGCAGCCACAGAGGGTACGACTATGGCTACACCTTC. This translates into CASSHRGYDYGYTF.